These 27 T cell receptor beta chains were sequenced from one sample in a study of technical replicates of blood from a handful of donors. The method was immunoSEQ multiplex PCR; TCRdb's version includes in-frame clones alone and lacks a portion of them. The sample has some 84,000 clones; 91% are singletons. Sequenced material: T cells isolated from PBMCs. Receptors originate from a human donor in good health.

V and J are TRBV7-5 and TRBJ1-1. TRBV7-5 is a known pseudogene. There are 12 residues in the CDR3. The CDR3 sequence is CVRSLAGVKAFF. CDR3 in DNA: TGTGTCAGAAGCTTAGCCGGGGTTAAAGCTTTCTTT.

The table lists this clone with a count of one. The chain is built from TRBV7-9 and TRBJ2-1, with 10 nucleotides matching TRBD1. The CDR3 sequence is 15 residues long. The V segment lost 5 bases and the J segment 7 bases; nucleotides outside the gene matches: 8. CDR1 and CDR2 (germline): SEHNR, FQNEAQ (reference sequence). CDR3 region: CASSRYRDRGNEQFF. CDR3 nucleotide sequence: TGTGCCAGCAGCAGATACCGGGACAGGGGAAATGAGCAGTTCTTC.

This sequence joins TRBV6-1 and TRBJ1-5; D not certain. Germline loops: CDR1 MNHNS, CDR2 SASEGT. This CDR3 is 13 amino acids long. With 5 bases removed from V and 0 bases from J, the gap between germline ends came to 5 bases. CDR3: CASSQNSNQPQHF. The CDR3 region has the DNA TGTGCCAGCAGTCAAAATAGCAATCAGCCCCAGCATTTT.

The V and J genes are TRBV7-2 and TRBJ2-1; 8 bases map to TRBD1. The V gene's germline CDR1 is SGHTA and CDR2 FQGNSA. This CDR3 region has 14 residues. Trimming at V came to 4 bases and at J to 4 bases, leaving 3 bases not matched to a gene. The CDR3 nucleotides are TGTGCCAGCAGCTCCGGGACAGGATACAATGAGCAGTTCTTC. Amino acids: CASSSGTGYNEQFF.

V is TRBV6-5 and J is TRBJ1-1, with D possibly TRBD1 on 5 matching bases. The CDR3 runs to 14 residues. V lost 5 bases to trimming and J lost 3 bases, with 13 bases between them. From germline, CDR1 is MNHEY and CDR2 SVGAGI. CDR3 loop: CASSTQGLDTEAFF. In DNA, the CDR3 is TGTGCCAGCAGTACTCAGGGCTTGGACACTGAAGCTTTCTTT.

The chain recombines TRBV27 with TRBJ1-5, with D unclear. The ends were cut back, 2 bases at V and 4 bases at J, with 6 bases in the middle. The length of the CDR3 is 13 residues. CDR1 and CDR2 (germline): MNHEY, SMNVEV (reference sequence). CDR3 sequence reads: CASSLTENQPQHF. For the CDR3, the DNA is TGTGCCAGCAGTTTAACGGAGAATCAGCCCCAGCATTTT.

The J gene is TRBJ2-2, the V gene TRBV6-5; TRBD1 aligns across 9 bases. The CDR3 runs 15 residues. J lost 3 bases, V lost 5 bases, and 4 bases had no gene match. Germline V CDR1 and CDR2: MNHEY, SVGAGI. The CDR3 protein is CASSRGTGYTGELFF. The CDR3 DNA reads TGTGCCAGCAGTCGCGGGACAGGGTACACCGGGGAGCTGTTTTTT.

This clone was counted once. The chain uses TRBV2 and TRBJ2-1; 12 bases fit TRBD2. Losses at the gene ends were 5 bases for V and 7 bases for J; bases not matched to a gene: 6. The length of the CDR3 is 15 residues. Germline values: CDR1 SNHLY, CDR2 FYNNEI. Here the CDR3 DNA reads TGTGCCAGCAGTCTACTAGCGGGAGGCTATAATGAGCAGTTCTTC. Translation: CASSLLAGGYNEQFF.

The J gene is TRBJ1-4, the V gene TRBV6-1; the match to TRBD1 covers 7 bases. Trimming cost V 3 bases and J 7 bases; bases outside gene matches: 5. CDR3 length: 14 amino acids. Germline CDR1 and CDR2: MNHNS and SASEGT. The CDR3 coding sequence is TGTGCCAGCAGTGACGACAGGGAGGTTGAAAAACTGTTTTTT. Encoded protein: CASSDDREVEKLFF.

A few counts support this clone. The chain joins TRBV25-1 to TRBJ1-2, with D possibly TRBD1 on 5 matching bases. There are 15 residues in the CDR3. The germline V and J ends were trimmed by 3 bases and 4 bases, with 15 bases remaining between them. Germline CDR1 reads MGHDK; CDR2 reads SYGVNS. The CDR3 DNA follows: TGTGCCAGCAGTGATGTTGGGGGACTGACCTATGGCTACACCTTC. This encodes CASSDVGGLTYGYTF.

The V and J genes are TRBV7-9 and TRBJ2-5; D is ambiguous. From germline, CDR1 is SEHNR and CDR2 FQNEAQ (reference sequence). Trimming removed 8 bases at V and 4 bases at J, with 8 bases between. This CDR3 has 11 residues. DNA for the CDR3: TGTGCCAGCGCTTCGGTAGAGACCCAGTACTTC. It is translated as CASASVETQYF.

The chain combines TRBV6-1 with TRBJ1-2; TRBD1 agrees at 7 bases. Germline CDR1 reads MNHNS; CDR2 reads SASEGT. V was pared by 3 bases and J by 0 bases, with 4 bases of the junction left unmatched. CDR3 length: 15 amino acids. The chain's CDR3 is CASSDKTGTNYGYTF. CDR3 DNA sequence: TGTGCCAGCAGTGATAAGACAGGGACTAACTATGGCTACACCTTC.

The chain is built from TRBV28 and TRBJ2-7; TRBD1 agrees at 7 bases. The CDR3 totals 13 residues. Unmatched junction bases numbered 5, after V lost 5 bases and J lost 4 bases. From germline, CDR1 is MDHEN and CDR2 SYDVKM. CDR3 nucleotide sequence: TGTGCCAGCAGTAATCCGACAGGGTACGAGCAGTACTTC. Protein sequence: CASSNPTGYEQYF. The complete variable domain, with remaining parts taken from reference TRBV28 and TRBJ2-7, reads DVKVTQSSRYLVKRTGEKVFLECVQDMDHENMFWYRQDPGLGLRLIYFSYDVKMKEKGDIPEGYSVSREKKERFSLILESASTNQTSMYLCASSNPTGYEQYFGPGTRLTVT.

The chain links TRBV29-1 to TRBJ1-4, with a tentative D call TRBD1 (5 bases). V was trimmed by 4 bases and J by 0 bases, leaving 6 bases between them. CDR3 length: 13 amino acids. Germline values: CDR1 SQVTM, CDR2 ANQGSEA. The CDR3 reads CSVGTTTNEKLFF. The CDR3 nucleotides are TGCAGCGTTGGGACAACAACTAATGAAAAACTGTTTTTT.

This clone was recorded once. The V call is TRBV7-3, the J call TRBJ2-3, with 9 bases matching TRBD2. The CDR3 has 16 amino acids. CDR1 and CDR2 (germline): SGHTA, FQGTGA. V dropped 0 bases and J dropped 5; count of bases not matched to a gene: 6. The CDR3 sequence is CASSLTLSGRRDTQYF. As DNA, the CDR3 is TGTGCCAGCAGCTTAACCCTAAGCGGGAGGAGAGATACGCAGTATTTT.

This chain links TRBV9 with TRBJ2-1, with 8 bases lining up with TRBD2. The length of the CDR3 is 17 residues. Germline CDR1 is SGDLS and CDR2 is YYNGEE. V dropped 4 bases and J dropped 5; count of bases not matched to a gene: 14. For the CDR3, the DNA is TGTGCCAGCAGCTTTTCGTCAGCGGGAGCTTCCAACAATGAGCAGTTCTTC. Its translation: CASSFSSAGASNNEQFF.

The chain combines TRBV5-3 with TRBJ1-1, with D perhaps TRBD1 (5 bases). TRBV5-3 is filed as an ORF, its function uncertain. The CDR3 has 13 residues. V lost 6 bases, J lost 4 bases, and 13 bases lay in between. For the CDR3, the DNA is TGTGCCAGAAACTCCTGGGGCCCCACTGAAGCTTTCTTT. Translated, it gives CARNSWGPTEAFF.

V gene TRBV29-1 combines with J gene TRBJ2-3, with D unresolved. Germline lookup yields CDR1 SQVTM and CDR2 ANQGSEA. Trimming stripped 3 bases from V and 4 bases from J, with 8 bases between. The CDR3 has 12 amino acids. CDR3 loop: CSVDSVADTQYF. DNA of the CDR3: TGCAGCGTTGACTCGGTCGCAGATACGCAGTATTTT.

V gene TRBV5-1 combines with J gene TRBJ1-1, with TRBD1 matching over 9 bases. The CDR3 loop spans 14 amino acids. Germline trimming cut 4 bases from V and 1 base from J; bases unmatched to any gene: 2. Per germline, CDR1 SGHRS and CDR2 YFSETQ. DNA for the CDR3: TGCGCCAGCAGCCCGACAGGGGGGAACACTGAAGCTTTCTTT. Its translation: CASSPTGGNTEAFF. Looking up the rest from reference TRBV5-1 and TRBJ1-1 gives the full variable domain: KAGVTQTPRYLIKTRGQQVTLSCSPISGHRSVSWYQQTPGQGLQFLFEYFSETQRNKGNFPGRFSGRQFSNSRSEMNVSTLELGDSALYLCASSPTGGNTEAFFGQGTRLTVV.

The chain recombines TRBV6-5 with TRBJ1-5; D remains ambiguous. The V end was cut by 0 bases, the J end by 4 bases, with 10 bases between. Germline CDR1 MNHEY, CDR2 SVGAGI. The CDR3 consists of 15 residues. The DNA for the CDR3 is TGTGCCAGCAGTTACTCGGGCAGCCTGAATCAGCCCCAGCATTTT. The encoded protein is CASSYSGSLNQPQHF.

The chain has TRBV6-1 and TRBJ1-4; D gene uncertain. The CDR3 runs 13 residues. CDR1 is MNHNS, CDR2 SASEGT, per germline. V dropped 6 bases and J dropped 6 bases, with 11 bases sitting between them. CDR3 loop: CASSSSNYEKLFF. The CDR3 nucleotides are TGTGCCAGCAGCTCTTCTAACTATGAAAAACTGTTTTTT.

The chain links TRBV5-6 to TRBJ1-1; tentatively, D is TRBD1 (6 bases). The V gene's germline CDR1 is SGHDT and CDR2 YYEEEE. V lost 0 bases, J lost 1 base, and 10 bases lay in between. There are 15 residues in the CDR3. Here the CDR3 reads CASSLGDTKNTEAFF. In DNA, the CDR3 is TGTGCCAGCAGCTTGGGGGACACCAAGAACACTGAAGCTTTCTTT. The entire variable domain, with the rest obtained from reference TRBV5-6 and TRBJ1-1, is as follows: DAGVTQSPTHLIKTRGQQVTLRCSPKSGHDTVSWYQQALGQGPQFIFQYYEEEERQRGNFPDRFSGHQFPNYSSELNVNALLLGDSALYLCASSLGDTKNTEAFFGQGTRLTVV.

The chain uses TRBV27 and TRBJ2-2; D may be TRBD1 (5 bases). V shed 0 bases and J shed 1 base, with 15 bases lying between them. Germline-derived CDR1 and CDR2 are MNHEY and SMNVEV (reference sequence). CDR3 length: 18 amino acids. Here the CDR3 DNA reads TGTGCCAGCAGTTTATCAGACACAGGTGCCTGGAACACCGGGGAGCTGTTTTTT. Translating it yields CASSLSDTGAWNTGELFF.

The chain links TRBV15 to TRBJ2-1, with 10 bases that match TRBD2. Germline CDR1 reads LNHNV; CDR2 reads YYDKDF (reference sequence). This CDR3 is 18 amino acids long. Trimming took 1 base from V and 7 from J; bases not matched to a gene: 13. CDR3 sequence (DNA): TGTGCCACCAGCAGAGGTATGGAACTAGCGGGACCGGGGAATGAGCAGTTCTTC. Amino acid sequence: CATSRGMELAGPGNEQFF. Full variable domain (outside the CDR3, taken from reference TRBV15 and TRBJ2-1): DAMVIQNPRYQVTQFGKPVTLSCSQTLNHNVMYWYQQKSSQAPKLLFHYYDKDFNNEADTPDNFQSRRPNTSFCFLDIRSPGLGDTAMYLCATSRGMELAGPGNEQFFGPGTRLTVL.

The chain employs TRBV25-1 and TRBJ1-1; D is possibly TRBD1 (6 bases). Per germline, CDR1 MGHDK and CDR2 SYGVNS. V lost 4 bases and J lost 8, with 11 bases in between. The CDR3 contains 12 residues. The CDR3 is CASSGTAWEAFF. The CDR3 DNA follows: TGTGCCAGCAGTGGGACAGCTTGGGAAGCTTTCTTT.

The V and J genes are TRBV5-1 and TRBJ2-7; the match to TRBD2 covers 11 bases. The germline V gene has CDR1 SGHRS and CDR2 YFSETQ. CDR3 size: 18 residues. J lost 0 bases, V lost 4 bases, and 12 bases had no gene match. DNA of the CDR3: TGCGCCAGCAGCCCCGGGACTAGCGGCCAGACTTACTCCTACGAGCAGTACTTC. Protein: CASSPGTSGQTYSYEQYF.

The CDR3 nucleotides read TGTGCCAGCAGTACGCGGCATTATGAAGATCAGCCCCAGCATTTT. Its protein product is CASSTRHYEDQPQHF. The J gene is TRBJ1-5, the V gene TRBV27; no clear D gene. Between the trimmed V and J ends, which lost 5 bases and 5 bases, there was a span of 16 bases. CDR1 MNHEY and CDR2 SMNVEV come from the germline V gene (reference sequence). The CDR3 is made up of 15 amino acids.